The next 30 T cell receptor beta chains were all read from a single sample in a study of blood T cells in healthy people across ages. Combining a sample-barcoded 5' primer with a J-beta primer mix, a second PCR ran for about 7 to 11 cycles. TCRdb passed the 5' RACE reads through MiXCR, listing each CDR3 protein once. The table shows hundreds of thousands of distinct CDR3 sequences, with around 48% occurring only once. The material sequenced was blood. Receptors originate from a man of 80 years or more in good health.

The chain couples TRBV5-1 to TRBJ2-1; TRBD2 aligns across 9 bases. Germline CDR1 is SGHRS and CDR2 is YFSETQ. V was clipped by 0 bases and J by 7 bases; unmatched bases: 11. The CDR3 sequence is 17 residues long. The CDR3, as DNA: TGCGCCAGCAGCTTGGAGATCGCGGGGGGGCGGGGGAATGAGCAGTTCTTC. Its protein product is CASSLEIAGGRGNEQFF.

The CDR3 nucleotides read TGCGCCAGCAGCCAAGATGGGGCAGGCCGCGAGCAGTACTTC. Its translation is CASSQDGAGREQYF. The rearrangement joins TRBV4-1 to TRBJ2-7, with D tentatively TRBD1 (5 bases). CDR1 MGHRA and CDR2 YSYEKL come from the germline V gene. The CDR3 is 14 amino acids. Trimming shortened V by 0 bases and J by 6 bases, and 12 bases separated the two germline ends.

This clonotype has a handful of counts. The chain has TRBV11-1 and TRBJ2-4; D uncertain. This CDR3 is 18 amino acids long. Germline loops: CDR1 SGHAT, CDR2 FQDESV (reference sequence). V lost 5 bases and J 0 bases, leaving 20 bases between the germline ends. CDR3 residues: CASSPGTSGSGAKNIQYF. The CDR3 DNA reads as TGTGCCAGCAGCCCTGGCACCTCAGGAAGTGGAGCCAAAAACATTCAGTACTTC.

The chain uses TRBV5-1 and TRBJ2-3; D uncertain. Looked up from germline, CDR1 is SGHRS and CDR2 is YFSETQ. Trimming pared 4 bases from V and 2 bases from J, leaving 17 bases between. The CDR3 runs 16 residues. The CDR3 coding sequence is TGCGCCAGCAGCCAAGTGGGGTGGCAGGTCACAGATACGCAGTATTTT. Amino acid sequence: CASSQVGWQVTDTQYF.

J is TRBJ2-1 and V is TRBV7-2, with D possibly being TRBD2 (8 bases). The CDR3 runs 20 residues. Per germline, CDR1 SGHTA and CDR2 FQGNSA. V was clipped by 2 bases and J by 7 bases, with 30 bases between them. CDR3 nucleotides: TGTGCCAGCAGCTTACAAGGGGGCCGAGGCGGGGCGGGAGGCGGTAATGAGCAGTTCTTC. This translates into CASSLQGGRGGAGGGNEQFF. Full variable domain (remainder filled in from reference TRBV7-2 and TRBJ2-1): GAGVSQSPSNKVTEKGKDVELRCDPISGHTALYWYRQSLGQGLEFLIYFQGNSAPDKSGLPSDRFSAERTGGSVSTLTIQRTQQEDSAVYLCASSLQGGRGGAGGGNEQFFGPGTRLTVL.

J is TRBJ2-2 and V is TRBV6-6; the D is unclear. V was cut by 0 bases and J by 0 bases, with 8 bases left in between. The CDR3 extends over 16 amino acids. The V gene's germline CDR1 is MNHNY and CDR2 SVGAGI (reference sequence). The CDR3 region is CASSYSTPANTGELFF. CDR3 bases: TGTGCCAGCAGTTACTCAACACCAGCGAACACCGGGGAGCTGTTTTTT.

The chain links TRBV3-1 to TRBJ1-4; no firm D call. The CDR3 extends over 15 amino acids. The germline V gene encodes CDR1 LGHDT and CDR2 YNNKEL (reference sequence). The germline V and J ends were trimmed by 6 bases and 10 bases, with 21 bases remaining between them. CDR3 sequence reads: CASSQLGGQVGKLFF. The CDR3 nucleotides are TGTGCCAGCAGTCAATTAGGAGGCCAGGTCGGAAAACTGTTTTTT.

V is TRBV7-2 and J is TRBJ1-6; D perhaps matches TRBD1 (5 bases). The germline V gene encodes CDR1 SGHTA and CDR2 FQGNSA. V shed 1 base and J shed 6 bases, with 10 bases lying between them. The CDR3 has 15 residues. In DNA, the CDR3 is TGTGCCAGCAGCTTAGTTCCAGGGATTAATTCACCCCTCCACTTT. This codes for CASSLVPGINSPLHF.

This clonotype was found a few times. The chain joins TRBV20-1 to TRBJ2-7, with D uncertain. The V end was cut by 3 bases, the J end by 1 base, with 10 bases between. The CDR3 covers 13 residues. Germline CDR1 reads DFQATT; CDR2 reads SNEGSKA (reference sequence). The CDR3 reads CSARGGRSYEQYF. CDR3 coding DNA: TGCAGTGCTAGGGGTGGGCGTTCCTACGAGCAGTACTTC.

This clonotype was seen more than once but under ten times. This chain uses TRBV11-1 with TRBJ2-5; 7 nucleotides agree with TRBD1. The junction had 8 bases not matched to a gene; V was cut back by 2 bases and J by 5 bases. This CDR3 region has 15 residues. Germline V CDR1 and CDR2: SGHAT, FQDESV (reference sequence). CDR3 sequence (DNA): TGTGCCAGCAGCTTATTGGAGACAGGGTACGAGACCCAGTACTTC. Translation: CASSLLETGYETQYF.

CDR3 residues: CASTFAGGEQYF. CDR3 in DNA: TGTGCCAGCACCTTTGCAGGGGGAGAGCAGTACTTC. The chain carries TRBV2 and TRBJ2-1; 7 bases match TRBD1. The last part of the DNA fits TRBJ2-7 better; the J call may be wrong. Germline assignment: CDR1 SNHLY and CDR2 FYNNEI. The length of the CDR3 is 12 residues.

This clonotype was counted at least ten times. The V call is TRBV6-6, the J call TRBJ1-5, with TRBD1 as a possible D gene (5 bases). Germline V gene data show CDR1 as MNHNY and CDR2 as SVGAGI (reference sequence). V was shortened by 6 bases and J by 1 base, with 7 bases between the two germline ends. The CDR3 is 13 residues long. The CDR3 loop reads CASSQGSNQPQHF. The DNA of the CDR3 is TGTGCCAGCAGCCAGGGAAGCAATCAGCCCCAGCATTTT.

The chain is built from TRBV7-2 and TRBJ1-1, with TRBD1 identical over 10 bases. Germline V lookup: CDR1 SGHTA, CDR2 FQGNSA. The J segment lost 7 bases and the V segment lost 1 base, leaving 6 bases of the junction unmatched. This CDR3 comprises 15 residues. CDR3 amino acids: CASSLGGTGAREAFF. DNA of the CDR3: TGTGCCAGCAGCTTAGGCGGGACAGGGGCGCGTGAAGCTTTCTTT.

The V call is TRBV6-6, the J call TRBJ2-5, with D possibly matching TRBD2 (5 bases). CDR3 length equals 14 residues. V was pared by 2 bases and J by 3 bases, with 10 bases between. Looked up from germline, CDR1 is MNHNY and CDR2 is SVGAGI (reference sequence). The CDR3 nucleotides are TGTGCCAGCAGTTACGGGGTGCGGGAAGAGACCCAGTACTTC. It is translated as CASSYGVREETQYF.

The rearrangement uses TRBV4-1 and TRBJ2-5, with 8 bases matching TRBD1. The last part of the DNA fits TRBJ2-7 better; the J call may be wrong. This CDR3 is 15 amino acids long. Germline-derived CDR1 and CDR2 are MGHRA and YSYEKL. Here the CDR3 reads CASSPVQDRAYEQYF. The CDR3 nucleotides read TGCGCCAGCAGCCCGGTTCAGGACAGGGCCTACGAGCAGTACTTC.

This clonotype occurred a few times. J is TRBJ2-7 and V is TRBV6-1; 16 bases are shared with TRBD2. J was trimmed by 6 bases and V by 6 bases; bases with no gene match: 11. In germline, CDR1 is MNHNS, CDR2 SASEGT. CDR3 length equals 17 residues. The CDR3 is CASRSPGLAGGNGEQYF. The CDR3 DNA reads TGTGCCAGCAGGTCCCCGGGACTAGCGGGGGGGAATGGCGAGCAGTACTTC.

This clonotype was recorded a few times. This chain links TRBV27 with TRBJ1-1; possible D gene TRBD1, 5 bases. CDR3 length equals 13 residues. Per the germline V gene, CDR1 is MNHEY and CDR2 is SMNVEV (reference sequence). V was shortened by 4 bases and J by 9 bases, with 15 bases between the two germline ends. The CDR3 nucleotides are TGTGCCAGCAGTTCGGGACTTCGGGGTCAAGCTTTCTTT. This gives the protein CASSSGLRGQAFF.

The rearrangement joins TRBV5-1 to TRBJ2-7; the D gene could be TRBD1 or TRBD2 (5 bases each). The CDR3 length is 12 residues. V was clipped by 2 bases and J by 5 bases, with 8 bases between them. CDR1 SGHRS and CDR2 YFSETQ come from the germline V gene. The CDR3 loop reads CASSFGTDEQYF. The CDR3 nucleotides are TGCGCCAGCAGCTTTGGGACGGACGAGCAGTACTTC.

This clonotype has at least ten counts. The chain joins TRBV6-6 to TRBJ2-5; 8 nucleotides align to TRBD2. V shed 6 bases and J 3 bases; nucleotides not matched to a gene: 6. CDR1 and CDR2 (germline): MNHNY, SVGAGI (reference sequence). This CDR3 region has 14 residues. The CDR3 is CASSESGGEETQYF. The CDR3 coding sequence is TGTGCCAGCAGCGAATCCGGGGGGGAAGAGACCCAGTACTTC.

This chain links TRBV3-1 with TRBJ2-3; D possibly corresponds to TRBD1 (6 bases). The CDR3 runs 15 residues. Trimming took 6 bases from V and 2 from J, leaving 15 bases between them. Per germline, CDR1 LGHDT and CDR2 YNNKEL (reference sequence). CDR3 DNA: TGTGCCAGCAGTCCACGACACAGGGCCACAGATACGCAGTATTTT. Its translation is CASSPRHRATDTQYF.

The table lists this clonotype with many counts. The CDR3 DNA sequence: TGTGCCAGCAGCTTATTGTCTGGCTACACCTTC. Protein sequence: CASSLLSGYTF. The chain joins TRBV7-9 to TRBJ1-2; no clear D gene. This CDR3 comprises 11 residues. Germline-derived CDR1 and CDR2 are SEHNR and FQNEAQ (reference sequence). V shed 2 bases and J shed 7 bases, with 5 bases lying between them.

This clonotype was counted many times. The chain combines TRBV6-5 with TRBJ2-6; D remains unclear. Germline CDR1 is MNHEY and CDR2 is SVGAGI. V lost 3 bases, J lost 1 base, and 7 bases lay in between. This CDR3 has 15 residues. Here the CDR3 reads CASSYAESGANVLTF. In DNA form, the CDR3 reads TGTGCCAGCAGTTATGCGGAGTCTGGGGCCAACGTCCTGACTTTC.

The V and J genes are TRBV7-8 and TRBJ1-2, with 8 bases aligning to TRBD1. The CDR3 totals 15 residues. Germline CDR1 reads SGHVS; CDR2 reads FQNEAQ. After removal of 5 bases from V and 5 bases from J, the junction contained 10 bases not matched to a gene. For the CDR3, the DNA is TGTGCCAGCAGCCCGTACAGGGGGGAGGGGTATGGCTACACCTTC. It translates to CASSPYRGEGYGYTF.

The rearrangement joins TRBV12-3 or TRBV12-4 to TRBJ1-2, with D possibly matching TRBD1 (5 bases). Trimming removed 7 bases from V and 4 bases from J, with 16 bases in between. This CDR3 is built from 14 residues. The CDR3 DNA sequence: TGTGCCAGCACCGTCCGGGACGGAATCTATGGCTACACCTTC. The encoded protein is CASTVRDGIYGYTF.

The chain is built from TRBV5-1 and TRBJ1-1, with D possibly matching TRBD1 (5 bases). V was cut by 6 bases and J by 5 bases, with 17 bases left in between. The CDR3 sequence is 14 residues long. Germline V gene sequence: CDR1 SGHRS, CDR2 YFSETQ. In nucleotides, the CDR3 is TGCGCCAGCATTAGGGGCCCCAGCGGGACTGAAGCTTTCTTT. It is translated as CASIRGPSGTEAFF.

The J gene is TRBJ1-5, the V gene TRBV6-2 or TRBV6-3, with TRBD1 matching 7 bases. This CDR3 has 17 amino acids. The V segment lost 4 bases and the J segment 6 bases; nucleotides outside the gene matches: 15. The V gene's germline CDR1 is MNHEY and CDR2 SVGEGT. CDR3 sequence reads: CASSFWTGLITGQPQHF. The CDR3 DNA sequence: TGTGCCAGCAGTTTCTGGACAGGTCTCATAACGGGTCAGCCCCAGCATTTT.

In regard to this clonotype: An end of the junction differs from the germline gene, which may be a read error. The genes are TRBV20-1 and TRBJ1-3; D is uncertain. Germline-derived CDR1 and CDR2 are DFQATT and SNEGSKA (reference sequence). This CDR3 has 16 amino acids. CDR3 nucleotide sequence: TGCAGTGCTAGAGTCTCAGGCCCACGCTCTGGAGACACCATATATTTT. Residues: CSARVSGPRSGDTIYF.

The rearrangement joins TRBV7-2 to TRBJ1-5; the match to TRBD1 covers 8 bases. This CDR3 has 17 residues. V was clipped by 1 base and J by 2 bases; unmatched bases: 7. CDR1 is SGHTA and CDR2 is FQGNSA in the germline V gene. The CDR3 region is CASSLVPGGYRNQPQHF. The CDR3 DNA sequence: TGTGCCAGCAGCTTAGTCCCAGGGGGCTATCGCAATCAGCCCCAGCATTTT. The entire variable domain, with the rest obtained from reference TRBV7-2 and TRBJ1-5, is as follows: GAGVSQSPSNKVTEKGKDVELRCDPISGHTALYWYRQSLGQGLEFLIYFQGNSAPDKSGLPSDRFSAERTGGSVSTLTIQRTQQEDSAVYLCASSLVPGGYRNQPQHFGDGTRLSIL.

Here the CDR3 DNA reads TGTGCCACAAAGGAACGGGAGCTCACCGGGGAGCTGTTTTTT. This codes for CATKERELTGELFF. The V gene is TRBV10-3, the J gene TRBJ2-2, with TRBD2 as a possible D gene (6 bases). The V end lost 10 bases, the J end lost 4 bases, and 16 bases lay between the germline ends. The CDR3 consists of 14 residues. Germline-derived CDR1 and CDR2 are ENHRY and SYGVKD.

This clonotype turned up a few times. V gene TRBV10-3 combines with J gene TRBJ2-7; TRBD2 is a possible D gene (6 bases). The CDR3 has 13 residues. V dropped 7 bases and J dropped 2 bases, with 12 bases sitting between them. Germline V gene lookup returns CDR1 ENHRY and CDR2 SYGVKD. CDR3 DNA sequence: TGTGCCATCACCGCGGGACTGCCCTACGAGCAGTACTTC. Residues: CAITAGLPYEQYF.